This T cell receptor beta chain comes out of a study of Tregs in tolerant kidney transplant recipients. Study results and caveats: Biological reproducibility was not directly addressed, but technical replication error appeared minimal. Validation in larger populations is needed because few patients were studied. Some patients' samples used different primers over time, so nucleotide sequences weren't comparable.

Points on this clone: Its specificity is not known.

TCRdb's copy holds only in-frame clones and misses some; the assay was immunoSEQ multiplex PCR. The sample has tens of thousands of clones; around 87% are singletons. The CDR3 runs 14 residues. Germline V gene data show CDR1 as SNHLY and CDR2 as FYNNEI. Trimming at V came to 3 bases and at J to 9 bases, leaving 5 bases not matched to a gene. Related graft donors supplied nonmyeloablative bone marrow transplants, and mixed chimerism was transient. Unstimulated Tregs (CD4+CD25+CD127-) and CD4+CD25- non-Tregs were sorted from PBMCs. This clonotype was sampled from a human patient who received a combined kidney and bone marrow transplant. Some T cells may have originated in the graft donor. The chain couples TRBV2 to TRBJ2-1, with 10 bases matching TRBD2. The sample in question was CD4+ T cells from blood (PBMCs), obtained 6 months after the transplant. CDR3 DNA sequence: TGTGCCAGCAGTGACCAGCGGGGGGGCCGTGAGCAGTTCTTC. This encodes CASSDQRGGREQFF.